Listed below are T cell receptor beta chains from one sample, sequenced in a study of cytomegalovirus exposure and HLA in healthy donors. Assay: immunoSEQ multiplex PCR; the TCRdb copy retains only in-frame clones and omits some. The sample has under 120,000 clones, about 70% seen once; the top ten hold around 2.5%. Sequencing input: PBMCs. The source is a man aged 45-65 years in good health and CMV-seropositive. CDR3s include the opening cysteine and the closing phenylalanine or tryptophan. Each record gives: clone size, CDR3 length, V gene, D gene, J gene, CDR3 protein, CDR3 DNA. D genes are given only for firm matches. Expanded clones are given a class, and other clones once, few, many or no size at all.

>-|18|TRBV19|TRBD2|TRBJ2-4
CASSIGLAGALAKNIQYF
TGTGCCAGTAGTATCGGGCTAGCGGGGGCTCTAGCCAAAAACATTCAGTACTTC
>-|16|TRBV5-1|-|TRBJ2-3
CASSLFGITGTDTQYF
TGCGCCAGCAGCCTCTTCGGAATTACAGGCACAGATACGCAGTATTTT
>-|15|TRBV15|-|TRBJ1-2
CATSRVKDQGYGYTF
TGTGCCACCAGCAGAGTTAAGGATCAGGGCTATGGCTACACCTTC
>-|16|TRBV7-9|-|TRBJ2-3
CASRTHEQGRTDTQYF
TGTGCCAGCAGGACCCACGAACAGGGGAGGACAGATACGCAGTATTTT
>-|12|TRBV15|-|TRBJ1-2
CATSRDREGYTF
TGTGCCACCAGCAGAGATAGAGAGGGCTACACCTTC
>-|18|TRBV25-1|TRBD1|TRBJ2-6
CASSPRTGIGSGANVLTF
TGTGCCAGCAGTCCCCGGACAGGGATCGGCTCTGGGGCCAACGTCCTGACTTTC
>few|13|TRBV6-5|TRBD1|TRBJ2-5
CASAEGARETQYF
TGTGCCAGCGCAGAGGGGGCGCGGGAGACCCAGTACTTC
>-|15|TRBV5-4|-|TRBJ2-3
CASSLGRTSTDTQYF
TGTGCCAGCAGCTTGGGACGGACTAGCACAGATACGCAGTATTTT
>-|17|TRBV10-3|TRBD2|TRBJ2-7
CAISESLAGGNSYEQYF
TGTGCCATCAGTGAGTCGCTAGCGGGGGGGAACTCCTACGAGCAGTACTTC
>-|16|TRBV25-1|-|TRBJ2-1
CASSEYNRGYGYEQFF
TGTGCCAGCAGTGAATATAACCGGGGATATGGATATGAGCAGTTCTTC
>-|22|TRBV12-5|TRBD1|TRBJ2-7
CASGVTGTGGFSGGRLSYEQYF
TGTGCTAGTGGTGTAACCGGGACAGGGGGCTTCTCTGGCGGGAGGCTATCCTACGAGCAGTACTTC
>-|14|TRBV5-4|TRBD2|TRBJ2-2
CASRGGVNTGELFF
TGTGCCAGCAGGGGGGGGGTGAACACCGGGGAGCTGTTTTTT
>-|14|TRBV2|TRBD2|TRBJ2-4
CASSVEASGVPPYF
TGTGCCAGCAGTGTAGAAGCTAGCGGGGTCCCTCCGTACTTC
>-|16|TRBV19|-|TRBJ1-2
CASTKWEGGGNYGYTF
TGTGCCAGTACCAAGTGGGAAGGGGGTGGCAACTATGGCTACACCTTC
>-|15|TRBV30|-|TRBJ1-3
CAWAAGRRSGNTIYF
TGTGCCTGGGCCGCAGGCAGGCGCTCTGGAAACACCATATATTTT
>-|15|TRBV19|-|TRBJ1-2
CASSTLTAQIYGYTF
TGTGCCAGTAGTACCCTAACTGCGCAAATCTATGGCTACACCTTC
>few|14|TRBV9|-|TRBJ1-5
CASSVAEGWEPQHF
TGTGCCAGCAGCGTAGCAGAGGGTTGGGAGCCCCAGCATTTT
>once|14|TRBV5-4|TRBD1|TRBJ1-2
CASSRQGEDYGYTF
TGTGCCAGCAGTCGACAGGGGGAAGACTATGGCTACACCTTC
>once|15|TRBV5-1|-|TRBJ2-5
CASSLNGQGKETQYF
TGCGCCAGCAGCTTGAATGGGCAGGGGAAAGAGACCCAGTACTTC
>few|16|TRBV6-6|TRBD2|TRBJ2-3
CASSGLAGGIEDTQYF
TGTGCCAGCAGTGGACTAGCGGGGGGGATCGAGGATACGCAGTATTTT
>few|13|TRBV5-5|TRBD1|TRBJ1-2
CASSRDRAGGYTF
TGTGCCAGCAGCAGGGACAGGGCCGGTGGCTACACCTTC
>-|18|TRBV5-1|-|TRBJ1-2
CASSLWGGQATSNYGYTF
TGCGCCAGCAGCTTGTGGGGGGGGCAGGCGACTTCTAACTATGGCTACACCTTC
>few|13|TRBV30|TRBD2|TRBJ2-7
CASMTSGGYEQYF
TGTGCCTCGATGACTAGCGGTGGCTACGAGCAGTACTTC
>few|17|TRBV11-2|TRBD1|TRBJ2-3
CASSLDTGVTSTDTQYF
TGTGCCAGCAGCTTAGATACAGGGGTAACTAGCACAGATACGCAGTATTTT
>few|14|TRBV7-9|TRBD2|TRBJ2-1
CASSGGDWEFEQFF
TGTGCCAGCAGCGGGGGGGATTGGGAGTTCGAGCAGTTCTTC
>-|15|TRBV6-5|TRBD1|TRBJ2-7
CASSYSGTGTYEQYF
TGTGCCAGCAGTTACTCGGGGACAGGGACCTACGAGCAGTACTTC
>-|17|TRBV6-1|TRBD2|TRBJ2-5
CASSEARLAGAGETQYF
TGTGCCAGCAGTGAAGCTCGTCTAGCGGGAGCGGGTGAGACCCAGTACTTC
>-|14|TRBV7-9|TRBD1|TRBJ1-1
CASSFGQANTEAFF
TGTGCCAGCAGCTTTGGACAGGCGAACACTGAAGCTTTCTTT
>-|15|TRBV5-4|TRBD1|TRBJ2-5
CASTLSGTGADTQYF
TGTGCCAGCACCCTGTCGGGGACAGGGGCAGATACCCAGTACTTC
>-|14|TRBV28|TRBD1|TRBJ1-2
CASSPAGQSYGYTF
TGTGCCAGCAGTCCCGCGGGACAGAGCTATGGCTACACCTTC
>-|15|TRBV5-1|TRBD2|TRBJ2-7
CASSTRPGLADEQYF
TGCGCCAGCAGCACACGACCGGGACTAGCGGACGAGCAGTACTTC
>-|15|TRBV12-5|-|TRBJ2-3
CASGLGISNPDTQYF
TGTGCTAGTGGCCTAGGCATTTCAAATCCGGATACGCAGTATTTT
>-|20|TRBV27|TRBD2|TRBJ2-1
CASSFKLQLLQAGGRNEQFF
TGTGCCAGCAGTTTCAAGTTGCAGTTGCTCCAAGCGGGAGGCCGAAATGAGCAGTTCTTC
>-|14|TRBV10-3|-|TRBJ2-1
CAISPSLGTGEQFF
TGTGCCATCAGTCCCAGTCTGGGTACGGGAGAGCAGTTCTTC
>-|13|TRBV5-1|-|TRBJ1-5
CASSLGQDQPQHF
TGCGCCAGCAGCTTGGGACAGGATCAGCCCCAGCATTTT
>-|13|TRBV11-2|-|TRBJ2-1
CASSLTRGGEQFF
TGTGCCAGCAGCTTGACTAGGGGCGGTGAGCAGTTCTTC
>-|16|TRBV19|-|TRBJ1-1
CATDPRDARGGTEAFF
TGTGCCACCGACCCCCGGGACGCACGGGGGGGAACTGAAGCTTTCTTT
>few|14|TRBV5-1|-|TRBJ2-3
CASSLWGPGDTQYF
TGCGCCAGCAGCTTGTGGGGGCCGGGAGATACGCAGTATTTT
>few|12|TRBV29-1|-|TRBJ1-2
CSVGTTNYGYTF
TGCAGCGTCGGGACTACTAACTATGGCTACACCTTC
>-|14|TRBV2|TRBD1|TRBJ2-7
CASSAQGAAYEQYF
TGTGCCAGCAGTGCGCAGGGGGCGGCCTACGAGCAGTACTTC
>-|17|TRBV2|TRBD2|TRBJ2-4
CASTLAGWGSGKNIQYF
TGTGCCAGTACACTAGCGGGATGGGGTAGCGGCAAAAACATTCAGTACTTC
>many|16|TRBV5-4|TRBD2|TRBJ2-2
CASSLAGTSVPGELFF
TGTGCCAGCAGCTTGGCCGGGACTAGTGTGCCCGGGGAGCTGTTTTTT
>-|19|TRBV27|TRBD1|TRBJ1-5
CASTQRPRDRRYSNQPQHF
TGTGCCAGCACCCAAAGACCGAGGGACAGGAGATATAGCAATCAGCCCCAGCATTTT